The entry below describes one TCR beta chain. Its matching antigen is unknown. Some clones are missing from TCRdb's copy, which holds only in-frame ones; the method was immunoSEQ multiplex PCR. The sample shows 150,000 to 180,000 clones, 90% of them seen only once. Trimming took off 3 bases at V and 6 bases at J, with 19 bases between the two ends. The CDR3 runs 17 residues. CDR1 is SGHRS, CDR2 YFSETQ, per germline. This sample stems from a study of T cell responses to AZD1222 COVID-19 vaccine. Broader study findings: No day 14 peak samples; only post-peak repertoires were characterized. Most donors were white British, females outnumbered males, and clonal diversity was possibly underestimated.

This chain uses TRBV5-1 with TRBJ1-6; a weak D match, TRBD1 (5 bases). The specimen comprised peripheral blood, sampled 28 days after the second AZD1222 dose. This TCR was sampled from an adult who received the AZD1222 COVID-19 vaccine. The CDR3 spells CASSSRGVAEPNSPLHF. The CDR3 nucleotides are TGCGCCAGCAGCTCTAGGGGTGTCGCAGAGCCTAATTCACCCCTCCACTTT.